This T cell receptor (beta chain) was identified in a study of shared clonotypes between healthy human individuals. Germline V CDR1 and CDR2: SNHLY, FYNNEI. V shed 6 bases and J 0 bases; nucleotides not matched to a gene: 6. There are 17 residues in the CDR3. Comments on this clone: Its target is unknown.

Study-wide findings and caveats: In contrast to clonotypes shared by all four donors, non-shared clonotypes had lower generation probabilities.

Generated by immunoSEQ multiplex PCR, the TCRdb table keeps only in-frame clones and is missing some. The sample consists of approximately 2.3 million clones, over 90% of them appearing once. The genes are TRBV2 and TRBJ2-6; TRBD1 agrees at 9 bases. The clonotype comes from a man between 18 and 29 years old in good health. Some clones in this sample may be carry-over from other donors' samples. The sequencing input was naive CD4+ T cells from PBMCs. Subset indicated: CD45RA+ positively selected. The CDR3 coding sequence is TGTGCCAGCAGGCCGGGACAGGGAGACTCTGGGGCCAACGTCCTGACTTTC. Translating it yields CASRPGQGDSGANVLTF.